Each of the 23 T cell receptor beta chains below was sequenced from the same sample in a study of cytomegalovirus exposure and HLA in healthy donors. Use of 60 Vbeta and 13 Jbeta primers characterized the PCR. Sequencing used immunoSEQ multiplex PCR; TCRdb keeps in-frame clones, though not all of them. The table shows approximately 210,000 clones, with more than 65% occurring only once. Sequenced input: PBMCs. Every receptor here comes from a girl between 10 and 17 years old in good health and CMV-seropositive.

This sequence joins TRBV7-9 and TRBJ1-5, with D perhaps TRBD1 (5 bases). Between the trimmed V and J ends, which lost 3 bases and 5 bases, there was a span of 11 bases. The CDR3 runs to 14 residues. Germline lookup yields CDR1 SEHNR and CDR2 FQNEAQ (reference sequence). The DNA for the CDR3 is TGTGCCAGCAGCTTGGGGCAACAAGATCAGCCCCAGCATTTT. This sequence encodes CASSLGQQDQPQHF.

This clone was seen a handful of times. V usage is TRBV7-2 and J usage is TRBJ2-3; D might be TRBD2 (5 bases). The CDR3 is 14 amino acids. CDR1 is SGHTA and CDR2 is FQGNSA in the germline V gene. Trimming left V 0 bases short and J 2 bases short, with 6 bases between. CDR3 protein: CASSLAADTDTQYF. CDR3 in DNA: TGTGCCAGCAGCTTAGCAGCGGACACAGATACGCAGTATTTT.

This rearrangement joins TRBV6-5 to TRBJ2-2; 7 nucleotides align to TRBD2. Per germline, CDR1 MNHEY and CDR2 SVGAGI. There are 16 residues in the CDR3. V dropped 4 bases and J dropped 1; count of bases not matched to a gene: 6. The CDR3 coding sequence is TGTGCCAGCAGTTCGCCGCGGGGGATGAACACCGGGGAGCTGTTTTTT. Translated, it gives CASSSPRGMNTGELFF.

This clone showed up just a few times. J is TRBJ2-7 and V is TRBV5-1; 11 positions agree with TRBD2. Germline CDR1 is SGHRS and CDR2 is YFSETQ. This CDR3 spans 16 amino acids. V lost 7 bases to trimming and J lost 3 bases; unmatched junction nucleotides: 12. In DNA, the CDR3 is TGCGCCAGCCGTCTTTTGACTAGCGGGGAGTACTACGAGCAGTACTTC. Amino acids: CASRLLTSGEYYEQYF.

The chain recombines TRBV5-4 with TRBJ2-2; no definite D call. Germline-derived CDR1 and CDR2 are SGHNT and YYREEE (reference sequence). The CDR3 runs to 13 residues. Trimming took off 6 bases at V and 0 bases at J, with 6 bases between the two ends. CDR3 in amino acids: CASNSPNTGELFF. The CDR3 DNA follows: TGTGCCAGCAACAGCCCGAACACCGGGGAGCTGTTTTTT.

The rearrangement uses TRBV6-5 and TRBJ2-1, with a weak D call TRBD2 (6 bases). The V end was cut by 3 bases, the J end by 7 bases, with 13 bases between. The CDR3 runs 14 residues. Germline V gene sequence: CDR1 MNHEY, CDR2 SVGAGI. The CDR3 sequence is CASSYNAGPNEQFF. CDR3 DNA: TGTGCCAGCAGTTATAATGCGGGGCCTAATGAGCAGTTCTTC.

The DNA of the CDR3 is TGTGCCAGCAGCCCCAACAGGGGGAGGGAGGACTACGAGCAGTACTTC. It specifies CASSPNRGREDYEQYF. The chain is built from TRBV7-6 and TRBJ2-7; maybe TRBD1 (8 bases). Deletions cut 5 bases from V and 3 bases from J, with 20 bases between. CDR1 is SGHVS, CDR2 FNYEAQ, per germline. The CDR3 spans 16 residues.

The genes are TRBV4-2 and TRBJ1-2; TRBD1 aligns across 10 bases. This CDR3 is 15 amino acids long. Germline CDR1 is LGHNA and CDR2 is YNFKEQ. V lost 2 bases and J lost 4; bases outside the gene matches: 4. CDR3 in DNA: TGTGCCAGCAGCCAATGGACAGGGGGGGGCTATGGCTACACCTTC. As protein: CASSQWTGGGYGYTF.

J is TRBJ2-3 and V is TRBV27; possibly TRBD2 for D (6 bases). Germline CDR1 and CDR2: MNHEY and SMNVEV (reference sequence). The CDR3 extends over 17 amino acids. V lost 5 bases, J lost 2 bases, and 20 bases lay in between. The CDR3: CASSRVRRGLSTDTQYF. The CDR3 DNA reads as TGTGCCAGCAGTAGGGTTAGGCGGGGCCTCTCCACAGATACGCAGTATTTT.

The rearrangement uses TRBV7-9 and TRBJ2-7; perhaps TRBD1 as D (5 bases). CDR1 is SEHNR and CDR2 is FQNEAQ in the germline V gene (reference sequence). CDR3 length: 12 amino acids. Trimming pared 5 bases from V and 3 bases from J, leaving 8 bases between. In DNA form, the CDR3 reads TGTGCCAGCAGCCAGGGCGTCTACGAGCAGTACTTC. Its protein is CASSQGVYEQYF. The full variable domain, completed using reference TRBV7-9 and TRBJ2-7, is DTGVSQNPRHKITKRGQNVTFRCDPISEHNRLYWYRQTLGQGPEFLTYFQNEAQLEKSRLLSDRFSAERPKGSFSTLEIQRTEQGDSAMYLCASSQGVYEQYFGPGTRLTVT.

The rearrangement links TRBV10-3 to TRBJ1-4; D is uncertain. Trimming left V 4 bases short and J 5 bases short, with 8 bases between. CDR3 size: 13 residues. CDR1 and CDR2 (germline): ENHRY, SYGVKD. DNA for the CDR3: TGTGCCATCAGTGGAGGAACAAATGAAAAACTGTTTTTT. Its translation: CAISGGTNEKLFF.

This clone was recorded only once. The CDR3 region has the DNA TGTGCCAGCAGTTGGGTAGCGGGGGGGGGAGCGGAGACCCAGTACTTC. Its protein product is CASSWVAGGGAETQYF. This chain joins TRBV6-5 and TRBJ2-5; TRBD2 agrees at 11 bases. The germline V gene encodes CDR1 MNHEY and CDR2 SVGAGI. Unmatched junction bases numbered 9, after V lost 4 bases and J lost 5 bases. This CDR3 comprises 16 residues.

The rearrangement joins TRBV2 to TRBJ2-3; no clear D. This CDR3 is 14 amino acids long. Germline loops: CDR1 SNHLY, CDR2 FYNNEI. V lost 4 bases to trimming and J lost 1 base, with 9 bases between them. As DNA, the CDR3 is TGTGCCAGCAGTGCGTTGCAGGGCACAGATACGCAGTATTTT. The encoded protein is CASSALQGTDTQYF.

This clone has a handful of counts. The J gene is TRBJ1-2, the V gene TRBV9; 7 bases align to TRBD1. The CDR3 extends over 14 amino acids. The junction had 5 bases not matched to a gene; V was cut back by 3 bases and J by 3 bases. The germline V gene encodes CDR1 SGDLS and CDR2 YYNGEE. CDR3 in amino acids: CASSAGGQDYGYTF. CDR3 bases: TGTGCCAGCAGCGCGGGCGGACAGGACTATGGCTACACCTTC. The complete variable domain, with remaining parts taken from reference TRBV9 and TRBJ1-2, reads DSGVTQTPKHLITATGQRVTLRCSPRSGDLSVYWYQQSLDQGLQFLIQYYNGEERAKGNILERFSAQQFPDLHSELNLSSLELGDSALYFCASSAGGQDYGYTFGSGTRLTVV.

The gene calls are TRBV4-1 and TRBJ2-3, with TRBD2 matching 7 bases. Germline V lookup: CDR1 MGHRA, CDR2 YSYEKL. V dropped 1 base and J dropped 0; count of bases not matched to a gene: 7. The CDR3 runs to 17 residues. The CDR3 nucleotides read TGCGCCAGCAGCCAAGGCGGACTAGGCGCTAGCACAGATACGCAGTATTTT. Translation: CASSQGGLGASTDTQYF.

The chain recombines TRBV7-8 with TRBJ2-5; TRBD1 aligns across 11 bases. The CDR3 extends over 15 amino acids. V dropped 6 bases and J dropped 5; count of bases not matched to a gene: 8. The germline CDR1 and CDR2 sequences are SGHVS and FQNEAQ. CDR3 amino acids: CASSWDRGWRETQYF. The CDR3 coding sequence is TGTGCCAGCAGTTGGGACAGGGGGTGGAGGGAGACCCAGTACTTC.

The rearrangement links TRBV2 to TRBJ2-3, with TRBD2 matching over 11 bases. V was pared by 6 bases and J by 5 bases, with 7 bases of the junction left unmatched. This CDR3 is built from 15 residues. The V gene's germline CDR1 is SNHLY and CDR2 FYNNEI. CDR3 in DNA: TGTGCCAGCAGAGCCGGGACTAGCGGTGGAGATACGCAGTATTTT. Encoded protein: CASRAGTSGGDTQYF.

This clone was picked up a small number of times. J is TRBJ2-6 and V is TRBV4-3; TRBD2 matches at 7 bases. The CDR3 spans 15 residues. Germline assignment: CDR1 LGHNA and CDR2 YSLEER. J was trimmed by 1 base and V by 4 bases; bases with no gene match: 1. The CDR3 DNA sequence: TGCGCCAGCAGCCCGGGGGGATCTGGGGCCAACGTCCTGACTTTC. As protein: CASSPGGSGANVLTF.

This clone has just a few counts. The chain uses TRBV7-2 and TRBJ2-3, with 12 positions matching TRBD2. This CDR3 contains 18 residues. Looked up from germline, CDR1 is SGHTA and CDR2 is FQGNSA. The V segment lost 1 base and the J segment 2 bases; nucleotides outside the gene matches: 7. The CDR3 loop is CASSLVGTSGPPTDTQYF. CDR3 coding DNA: TGTGCCAGCAGCTTAGTCGGGACTAGCGGGCCCCCCACAGATACGCAGTATTTT.

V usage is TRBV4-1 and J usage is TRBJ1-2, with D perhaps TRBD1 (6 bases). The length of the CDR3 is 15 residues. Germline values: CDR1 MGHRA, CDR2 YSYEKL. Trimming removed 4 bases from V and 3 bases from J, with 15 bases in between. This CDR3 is CASSRSRDIDYGYTF. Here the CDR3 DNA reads TGCGCCAGCAGCCGCTCCAGGGACATAGACTATGGCTACACCTTC.

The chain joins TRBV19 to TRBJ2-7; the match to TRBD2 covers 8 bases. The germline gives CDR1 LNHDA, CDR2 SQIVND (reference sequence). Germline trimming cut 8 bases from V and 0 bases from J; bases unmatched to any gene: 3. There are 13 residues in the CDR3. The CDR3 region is CASAGGASYEQYF. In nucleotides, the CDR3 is TGTGCCAGTGCCGGGGGGGCCTCCTACGAGCAGTACTTC.

The CDR3 DNA follows: TGTGCCAGCAGCCCTGAAGGACTAGCAAGCCCCTACGAGCAGTACTTC. Translation gives CASSPEGLASPYEQYF. The chain uses TRBV7-2 and TRBJ2-7, with TRBD2 identical over 8 bases. CDR1 is SGHTA and CDR2 is FQGNSA in the germline V gene. This CDR3 region has 16 residues. The V gene end was trimmed by 5 bases and the J gene end by 2 bases; junction bases not matched to a gene: 11.

The CDR3 here is CSVRHVSTDTQYF. The CDR3 DNA is TGCAGCGTGCGACACGTTAGCACAGATACGCAGTATTTT. The rearrangement uses TRBV29-1 and TRBJ2-3; no clear D gene. This CDR3 has 13 residues. With 6 bases removed from V and 0 bases from J, the gap between germline ends came to 10 bases. Looked up from germline, CDR1 is SQVTM and CDR2 is ANQGSEA.